This is a list of T cell receptor beta chains from one sample in a study of cytomegalovirus exposure and HLA in healthy donors. Generated by immunoSEQ multiplex PCR, the TCRdb table keeps only in-frame clones and is missing some. The sample yields fewer than 350,000 clones, about 87% seen once. Input material: PBMCs. The receptors originated from a woman aged 18-29 years in good health and CMV-seronegative. Both conserved end residues are part of each CDR3. The D gene is left open where the match is weak. Size tells how often a clone was seen (once, few, many) or the class of an expanded clone, and some rows leave it out.

v_gene,j_gene,abundance,d_gene,CDR3nt,CDR3aa
TRBV13,TRBJ2-1,NA,TRBD2,TGTGCCAGCAGCGGGGGACTAGCGGGGCACCCCAATGAGCAGTTCTTC,CASSGGLAGHPNEQFF
TRBV11-2,TRBJ2-1,NA,TRBD1,TGTGCCAGCAGCCCCGGGACAGGCAGTTACAATGAGCAGTTCTTC,CASSPGTGSYNEQFF
TRBV4-2,TRBJ2-7,NA,NA,TGTGCCAGCAGCCGACGAACAGGTCCCGCCTACGAGCAGTACTTC,CASSRRTGPAYEQYF
TRBV6-1,TRBJ2-1,NA,TRBD2,TGTGCCAGCAGTGAAATTAGCGGGGGCTACAATGAGCAGTTCTTC,CASSEISGGYNEQFF
TRBV2,TRBJ2-4,once,NA,TGTGCCAGCAGGACCACAGGGTGGGGCGCAGATCGGGTTGAAAACATTCAGTACTTC,CASRTTGWGADRVENIQYF
TRBV2,TRBJ2-3,NA,TRBD1,TGTGCCAGCAGTGAAAGGGGGCGCAGGGGATCAGATACGCAGTATTTT,CASSERGRRGSDTQYF
TRBV27,TRBJ2-1,NA,NA,TGTGCCAGCAGTCCCCGCGCAGGGGAGCAGTTCTTC,CASSPRAGEQFF
TRBV9,TRBJ2-1,once,NA,TGTGCCAGCAGCGTTTCCCCTCGACAGGACGATGAGCAGTTCTTC,CASSVSPRQDDEQFF
TRBV25-1,TRBJ1-4,NA,NA,TGTGCCAGCAGTGACACAGGATTAGCTAATGAAAAACTGTTTTTT,CASSDTGLANEKLFF
TRBV18,TRBJ2-7,once,NA,TGTGCCAGCTCACCACAGGGCCCTGGGAGCTCCTACGAGCAGTACTTC,CASSPQGPGSSYEQYF
TRBV13,TRBJ2-3,few,NA,TGTGCCAGCGGGTGGGCGACTCAGGGAACAGATACGCAGTATTTT,CASGWATQGTDTQYF
TRBV29-1,TRBJ1-1,NA,NA,TGCAGCGTTGCGGGGGGGAGCACTGAAGCTTTCTTT,CSVAGGSTEAFF
TRBV6-6,TRBJ1-2,NA,NA,TGTGCCTCCCTCGGGGAGGGGCTCTATGGCTACACCTTC,CASLGEGLYGYTF
TRBV7-6,TRBJ2-1,few,TRBD2,TGTGCCAGCAGCCGGACTAGCGGGGGGGCATATGAGCAGTTCTTC,CASSRTSGGAYEQFF
TRBV7-9,TRBJ2-1,NA,TRBD2,TGTTCCAGCAGCTGGCCTAGCGGGGGGAATGAGCAGTTCTTC,CSSSWPSGGNEQFF
TRBV6-1,TRBJ2-2,NA,NA,TGTGCCAGCAGTGAACTGCTAGCGAACACCGGGGAGCTGTTTTTT,CASSELLANTGELFF
TRBV2,TRBJ1-1,NA,NA,TGTGCCAGCACCCTCTCCGGGGGGGGCAAAAACACTGAAGCTTTCTTT,CASTLSGGGKNTEAFF
TRBV11-2,TRBJ1-2,NA,NA,TGTGCCAGCAGCCCGGGACTGTTCTATGGCTACACCTTC,CASSPGLFYGYTF
TRBV5-1,TRBJ1-6,NA,TRBD1,TGCGCCAGCAGCTTAGGACAGGGCGACGGTTCACCCCTCCACTTT,CASSLGQGDGSPLHF
TRBV27,TRBJ2-1,few,TRBD2,TGTGCCAGCAGTTTATTGGCTAGCGGGGGGGCGAATGAGCAGTTCTTC,CASSLLASGGANEQFF
TRBV5-1,TRBJ2-6,NA,NA,TGCGCCAGCAGCGATGACGGGAGCTCTGGGGCCAACGTCCTGACTTTC,CASSDDGSSGANVLTF
TRBV27,TRBJ1-1,NA,TRBD1,TGTGCCAGCAGCCGACAGGGGAACACTGAAGCTTTCTTT,CASSRQGNTEAFF
TRBV5-1,TRBJ1-6,NA,NA,TGCGCCAGCAAAAACAGAGAAGAATCACCCCTCCACTTT,CASKNREESPLHF
TRBV6-1,TRBJ1-1,NA,TRBD1,TGTGCCAGCACCCGACAGGGAGGAGGTACTGAAGCTTTCTTT,CASTRQGGGTEAFF
TRBV25-1,TRBJ1-3,NA,NA,TGTGCCAGCAGTAAATCCCGGGAGGGGCCTGGAAACACCATATATTTT,CASSKSREGPGNTIYF
TRBV27,TRBJ2-1,NA,TRBD2,TGTGCCAGCAGTCCCTTGTTTGGCGGGGGTTATAATGAGCAGTTCTTC,CASSPLFGGGYNEQFF
TRBV11-2,TRBJ2-7,once,TRBD1,TGTGCCAGCAGCTTGGGGACAGATAGCTCCTACGAGCAGTACTTC,CASSLGTDSSYEQYF
TRBV9,TRBJ1-1,NA,NA,TGTGCCAGCAGCGTCGTAGTAAACGCTGAAGCTTTCTTT,CASSVVVNAEAFF
TRBV11-2,TRBJ2-7,NA,NA,TGTGCCAGCAGCCAACGACAGTTAGGCGAGCAGTACTTC,CASSQRQLGEQYF
TRBV5-1,TRBJ2-2,NA,NA,TGCGCCAGCAGCTTGGGGCAGGGGAACGCCGGGGAGCTGTTTTTT,CASSLGQGNAGELFF
TRBV25-1,TRBJ1-5,NA,TRBD1,TGTGCCAGCAGTCCCACACTCCCGGGACAGCTAAGTAATCAGCCCCAGCATTTT,CASSPTLPGQLSNQPQHF
TRBV10-1,TRBJ2-3,NA,NA,TGCGCCAGCAGCGCGATAAGCACAGATACGCAGTATTTT,CASSAISTDTQYF
TRBV5-4,TRBJ1-2,NA,NA,TGTGCCAGCAGCAGCCAGGGTGTATCTCATGGCTACACCTTC,CASSSQGVSHGYTF
TRBV10-1,TRBJ2-7,NA,NA,TGCGCCAGCAGTGAGACAGGGTCCTACGAGCAGTACTTC,CASSETGSYEQYF
TRBV6-5,TRBJ1-2,NA,TRBD1,TGTGCCAGCAGTTACTACCAAGGACAGGATTATGGCTACACCTTC,CASSYYQGQDYGYTF
TRBV19,TRBJ2-2,NA,NA,TGTGCCACCAATAGGGGACAAATGAACGGGGAGCTGTTTTTT,CATNRGQMNGELFF
TRBV15,TRBJ2-7,NA,NA,TGTGCCACCAGCAGAGCGGAGGAGCGCGAGCAGTACTTC,CATSRAEEREQYF
TRBV2,TRBJ2-1,NA,NA,TGTGCCAATCAGGGGATCTCCTCCTACAATGAGCAGTTCTTC,CANQGISSYNEQFF
TRBV9,TRBJ1-2,once,NA,TGTGCCAGCAGCGCCGGGGATGGTTATGGCTACACCTTC,CASSAGDGYGYTF
TRBV27,TRBJ2-6,NA,NA,TGTGCCAGCAGTACCAGGGGAGGGAGCTCTGGGGCCAACGTCCTGACTTTC,CASSTRGGSSGANVLTF
TRBV7-9,TRBJ1-2,NA,TRBD1,TGTTCCAGCAGCCCGGGACAGAGTGGCTACACCTTC,CSSSPGQSGYTF
TRBV6-1,TRBJ1-5,NA,TRBD1,TGTGCCAGCAGTGCAATCTCACAACAGGGGGCTTATAGCAATCAGCCCCAGCATTTT,CASSAISQQGAYSNQPQHF
TRBV6-1,TRBJ2-3,NA,TRBD1,TGTGCCAGCAATCGGGACAGGTCCACAGATACGCAGTATTTT,CASNRDRSTDTQYF
TRBV5-6,TRBJ2-5,NA,NA,TGTGCCAGCAGCTTGGCCTCTGAGGCCCAGTACTTC,CASSLASEAQYF
TRBV19,TRBJ1-1,NA,TRBD1,TGTGCCAGTAGTATACGGGGACAGGGAGGGAACACTGAAGCTTTCTTT,CASSIRGQGGNTEAFF
TRBV7-9,TRBJ2-3,NA,TRBD2,TGTGCCAGCAGCAGAGCGGGGGGACATACGCAGTATTTT,CASSRAGGHTQYF
TRBV29-1,TRBJ2-3,NA,NA,TGCAGCGTTGACAGGGCGGCAGATACGCAGTATTTT,CSVDRAADTQYF
TRBV10-2,TRBJ2-3,NA,NA,TGCGCCAGCAGTGAGACATACACCTCAGATACGCAGTATTTT,CASSETYTSDTQYF
TRBV7-7,TRBJ1-1,once,NA,TGTGCTAGCAGCCCCCTAGCAACCTACACTGAAGCTTTCTTT,CASSPLATYTEAFF
TRBV29-1,TRBJ2-7,NA,NA,TGCACCATCGAGGACAGCAACTACGAGCAGTACTTC,CTIEDSNYEQYF
TRBV7-8,TRBJ2-7,NA,NA,TGTGCCAGCAGCTTATCGCCAGCGGCCTACGAGCAGTACTTC,CASSLSPAAYEQYF
TRBV2,TRBJ2-7,NA,NA,TGTGCCAGCAGTGAGTATGGGCCGACCCCGCGCGAGCAGTACTTC,CASSEYGPTPREQYF
TRBV6-4,TRBJ2-3,few,TRBD2,TGTGCCAGCAGTGACAAGGCGGGGGGGCCGACAGATACGCAGTATTTT,CASSDKAGGPTDTQYF
TRBV9,TRBJ1-5,once,NA,TGTGCCAGCAGCAAAGGACAGAGTAATCAGCCCCAGCATTTT,CASSKGQSNQPQHF